Following are 28 T cell receptor beta chains from one sample sequenced in a study of OX40 agonist ivuxolimab in advanced cancers. The library was obtained by the immunoSEQ multiplex PCR assay. TCRdb retrieved this table from immuneACCESS and kept in-frame rearrangements only. Not all clones are present; in checked studies, unresolved V genes account for under half, and no reason is known for the remainder. This sample holds 65,000 to 95,000 clones; roughly 91% were observed only once. The top ten clonotypes cover 6.2% of the sample. The specimen comprised CD4+ or CD8+ T cells sorted from blood, sampled in a trial of the OX40 agonist ivuxolimab. The receptors come from an adult with an advanced solid tumor such as melanoma, head and neck, liver or kidney cancer.

In this sample, this clone turned up once. The chain combines TRBV7-9 with TRBJ2-7; 10 bases match TRBD1. Trimming took 0 bases from V and 1 from J; bases not matched to a gene: 3. The CDR3 covers 16 residues. Germline CDR1 SEHNR, CDR2 FQNEAQ (reference sequence). CDR3 region: CASSLAQGQGSYEQYF. Here the CDR3 DNA reads TGTGCCAGCAGCTTAGCCCAGGGACAGGGGTCCTACGAGCAGTACTTC.

V gene TRBV6-5 combines with J gene TRBJ1-1, with D unclear. The V end lost 6 bases, the J end lost 4 bases, and 15 bases lay between the germline ends. The CDR3 sequence is 14 residues long. CDR1 is MNHEY and CDR2 is SVGAGI in the germline V gene. The CDR3 DNA is TGTGCCAGCAGGGGATGGCGGGAGGGCACTGAAGCTTTCTTT. Protein sequence: CASRGWREGTEAFF.

The chain joins TRBV5-1 to TRBJ1-1, with a weak D call TRBD1 (5 bases). CDR1 and CDR2 (germline): SGHRS, YFSETQ. This CDR3 is built from 15 residues. The ends were cut back, 0 bases at V and 5 bases at J, with 14 bases in the middle. The DNA of the CDR3 is TGCGCCAGCAGCTTGGCCGCTGGGGGATCTACTGAAGCTTTCTTT. Translated, it gives CASSLAAGGSTEAFF.

This rearrangement joins TRBV5-6 to TRBJ2-3; D unclear. The CDR3 consists of 12 residues. Germline V gene lookup returns CDR1 SGHDT and CDR2 YYEEEE. V was shortened by 4 bases and J by 2 bases, with 5 bases between the two germline ends. This CDR3 is CASSALTDTQYF. The CDR3 DNA sequence: TGTGCCAGCAGCGCCCTCACAGATACGCAGTATTTT.

J is TRBJ1-1 and V is TRBV18; 7 bases line up with TRBD1. V was clipped by 2 bases and J by 8 bases; unmatched bases: 11. Looked up from germline, CDR1 is KGHSH and CDR2 is LQKENI. This CDR3 region has 15 residues. The CDR3 here is CASSPGRRGRSEAFF. CDR3 nucleotides: TGTGCCAGCTCACCAGGGAGAAGGGGGCGCTCCGAAGCTTTCTTT. The variable domain in full, with the rest retrieved from reference TRBV18 and TRBJ1-1, is NAGVMQNPRHLVRRRGQEARLRCSPMKGHSHVYWYRQLPEEGLKFMVYLQKENIIDESGMPKERFSAEFPKEGPSILRIQQVVRGDSAAYFCASSPGRRGRSEAFFGQGTRLTVV.

This rearrangement joins TRBV19 to TRBJ2-1; D is ambiguous. V was clipped by 5 bases and J by 10 bases, with 18 bases between them. In germline, CDR1 is LNHDA, CDR2 SQIVND (reference sequence). This CDR3 region has 14 residues. CDR3 residues: CASSPGALREEQFF. In nucleotides, the CDR3 is TGTGCCAGTAGTCCAGGCGCACTCCGAGAGGAGCAGTTCTTC. The variable domain in full, with the rest retrieved from reference TRBV19 and TRBJ2-1, is DGGITQSPKYLFRKEGQNVTLSCEQNLNHDAMYWYRQDPGQGLRLIYYSQIVNDFQKGDIAEGYSVSREKKESFPLTVTSAQKNPTAFYLCASSPGALREEQFFGPGTRLTVL.

The chain recombines TRBV5-6 with TRBJ2-3; 10 bases fit TRBD2. CDR3 length equals 17 residues. The J segment lost 2 bases and the V segment lost 1 base, leaving 7 bases of the junction unmatched. Germline CDR1 is SGHDT and CDR2 is YYEEEE. The CDR3 loop reads CASSLLASGSTTDTQYF. Here the CDR3 DNA reads TGTGCCAGCAGCTTGTTGGCTAGCGGGAGTACCACAGATACGCAGTATTTT.

This chain connects TRBV29-1 to TRBJ2-7; TRBD1 agrees at 10 bases. Germline trimming cut 4 bases from V and 0 bases from J; bases unmatched to any gene: 3. The CDR3 contains 14 residues. Germline V gives CDR1 SQVTM, CDR2 ANQGSEA. The DNA of the CDR3 is TGCAGCGTTGGGGGACAGGGGCCCTCCTACGAGCAGTACTTC. Residues: CSVGGQGPSYEQYF.

V gene TRBV2 combines with J gene TRBJ2-7, with D possibly TRBD2 on 5 matching bases. Germline V gene sequence: CDR1 SNHLY, CDR2 FYNNEI. The CDR3 is 13 residues long. V was clipped by 8 bases and J by 1 base, with 12 bases between them. The CDR3, as DNA: TGTGCCAGCCGCGAGGGCCCTTCCTACGAGCAGTACTTC. This translates into CASREGPSYEQYF.

J is TRBJ2-2 and V is TRBV29-1; D gene uncertain. V lost 3 bases and J lost 3, with 11 bases in between. The CDR3 has 14 residues. The germline CDR1 and CDR2 sequences are SQVTM and ANQGSEA. In nucleotides, the CDR3 is TGCAGCGTTGACCGTCGTGGTGACACCGGGGAGCTGTTTTTT. Encoded protein: CSVDRRGDTGELFF.

The chain carries TRBV28 and TRBJ2-2; D gene unclear. Trimming removed 10 bases from V and 0 bases from J, with 9 bases in between. There are 13 residues in the CDR3. Germline V gives CDR1 MDHEN, CDR2 SYDVKM. The CDR3 loop is CAIGRANTGELFF. The CDR3 DNA reads as TGTGCCATTGGGCGTGCGAACACCGGGGAGCTGTTTTTT.

This chain uses TRBV5-1 with TRBJ1-4, with no clear D. Trimming took 0 bases from V and 4 from J, leaving 7 bases between them. The length of the CDR3 is 14 residues. Per the germline V gene, CDR1 is SGHRS and CDR2 is YFSETQ. CDR3 sequence reads: CASSLETFNEKLFF. The CDR3 coding sequence is TGCGCCAGCAGCTTGGAAACTTTTAATGAAAAACTGTTTTTT.

This clone has just one count. This rearrangement joins TRBV6-5 to TRBJ1-4; TRBD1 is a possible D gene (5 bases). The CDR3 is 15 residues long. Germline V gene sequence: CDR1 MNHEY, CDR2 SVGAGI. The V end lost 6 bases, the J end lost 5 bases, and 16 bases lay between the germline ends. This chain's CDR3 is CASRPTGLQNEKLFF. The CDR3 coding sequence is TGTGCCAGCAGGCCTACGGGACTGCAAAATGAAAAACTGTTTTTT.

The chain couples TRBV29-1 to TRBJ2-4; D is ambiguous. V lost 4 bases and J lost 0, with 7 bases in between. Germline lookup yields CDR1 SQVTM and CDR2 ANQGSEA. This CDR3 is built from 13 residues. This chain's CDR3 is CSVGNLAKNIQYF. The CDR3 DNA reads as TGCAGCGTTGGGAACCTAGCCAAAAACATTCAGTACTTC. The full variable domain, completed using reference TRBV29-1 and TRBJ2-4, is SAVISQKPSRDICQRGTSLTIQCQVDSQVTMMFWYRQQPGQSLTLIATANQGSEATYESGFVIDKFPISRPNLTFSTLTVSNMSPEDSSIYLCSVGNLAKNIQYFGAGTRLSVL.

The chain combines TRBV25-1 with TRBJ1-3; D is unclear. From germline, CDR1 is MGHDK and CDR2 SYGVNS. V was pared by 4 bases and J by 2 bases, with 9 bases between. This CDR3 is built from 14 residues. CDR3 protein: CASSVAMAGNTIYF. In DNA, the CDR3 is TGTGCCAGCAGTGTGGCGATGGCTGGAAACACCATATATTTT.

The chain carries TRBV6-5 and TRBJ1-6; 7 nucleotides align to TRBD1. There are 14 residues in the CDR3. The junction had 9 bases not matched to a gene; V was cut back by 6 bases and J by 10 bases. In germline, CDR1 is MNHEY, CDR2 SVGAGI. CDR3 coding DNA: TGTGCCAGCAGGGAGACAGGGAGGAGGTCACCCCTCCACTTT. Its translation is CASRETGRRSPLHF.

This chain connects TRBV30 to TRBJ2-7, with 11 bases fitting TRBD1. Per germline, CDR1 GTSNPN and CDR2 SVGIG (reference sequence). The CDR3 covers 15 residues. Losses at the gene ends were 4 bases for V and 3 bases for J; bases not matched to a gene: 8. The CDR3 DNA follows: TGTGCCTGGACGGTCCCCGGGACAGGGGGCTACGAGCAGTACTTC. Translated: CAWTVPGTGGYEQYF.

V is TRBV6-5 and J is TRBJ1-5; no clear D gene. Germline CDR1 is MNHEY and CDR2 is SVGAGI. The CDR3 totals 14 residues. V was clipped by 6 bases and J by 2 bases, with 11 bases between them. The CDR3 spells CASRGPLGNQPQHF. The CDR3 coding sequence is TGTGCCAGCAGGGGCCCGTTAGGCAATCAGCCCCAGCATTTT.

The chain recombines TRBV7-3 with TRBJ2-7; D is undetermined. Germline CDR1 is SGHTA and CDR2 is FQGTGA. There are 11 residues in the CDR3. V lost 11 bases and J 7 bases, leaving 15 bases between the germline ends. This chain's CDR3 is CARPLGWEQYF. Written as DNA, the CDR3 is TGTGCCCGCCCTCTAGGGTGGGAGCAGTACTTC.

The rearrangement uses TRBV6-1 and TRBJ1-3; D is unclear. This CDR3 is built from 12 residues. The germline V gene has CDR1 MNHNS and CDR2 SASEGT. V lost 6 bases and J lost 6, with 9 bases in between. CDR3 nucleotides: TGTGCCAGCAGAGGCAGTGAAAACACCATATATTTT. Residues: CASRGSENTIYF.

This rearrangement joins TRBV29-1 to TRBJ1-1; D gene ambiguous. Germline loops: CDR1 SQVTM, CDR2 ANQGSEA. V was cut by 1 base and J by 6 bases, with 0 bases left in between. This CDR3 has 9 amino acids. The CDR3: CSVEAEAFF. CDR3 sequence (DNA): TGCAGCGTTGAAGCTGAAGCTTTCTTT. Using reference TRBV29-1 and TRBJ1-1 for the parts outside the CDR3, the full variable domain is SAVISQKPSRDICQRGTSLTIQCQVDSQVTMMFWYRQQPGQSLTLIATANQGSEATYESGFVIDKFPISRPNLTFSTLTVSNMSPEDSSIYLCSVEAEAFFGQGTRLTVV.

The V call is TRBV30, the J call TRBJ2-1, with 9 bases aligning to TRBD1. With V trimmed by 3 bases and J by 7 bases, 1 base remained unmatched. CDR3 length: 12 residues. Germline lookup yields CDR1 GTSNPN and CDR2 SVGIG (reference sequence). CDR3 bases: TGTGCCTGGAGACAGGGGGCGAATGAGCAGTTCTTC. This encodes CAWRQGANEQFF.

This clone was counted a single time. This chain uses TRBV6-1 with TRBJ2-1; 8 positions agree with TRBD2. V shed 8 bases and J 10 bases; nucleotides not matched to a gene: 13. The CDR3 loop spans 14 amino acids. Germline V gene lookup returns CDR1 MNHNS and CDR2 SASEGT. Here the CDR3 reads CASHQVQGLGEQFF. The CDR3 DNA is TGTGCCAGCCATCAGGTGCAGGGACTAGGGGAGCAGTTCTTC.

V and J are TRBV5-3 and TRBJ2-1, with 7 bases matching TRBD2. TRBV5-3 carries the ORF label, with uncertain function. The CDR3 sequence is 12 residues long. V shed 3 bases, J shed 6 bases, and the junction held 0 bases outside the gene matches. The DNA of the CDR3 is TGTGCCAGAAGCTCGGGGGGCAATGAGCAGTTCTTC. This gives the protein CARSSGGNEQFF.

The chain employs TRBV19 and TRBJ2-3, with TRBD2 matching over 9 bases. The CDR3 is made up of 16 amino acids. V lost 3 bases and J lost 4; bases outside the gene matches: 8. Germline CDR1 is LNHDA and CDR2 is SQIVND (reference sequence). This chain's CDR3 is CASSMSSGANSDTQYF. As DNA, the CDR3 is TGTGCCAGTAGTATGTCTAGCGGGGCCAATTCAGATACGCAGTATTTT.

The rearrangement links TRBV5-1 to TRBJ2-5; D is ambiguous. The J call may be faulty, since TRBJ2-7 better matches the DNA end. This CDR3 comprises 13 residues. Germline CDR1 reads SGHRS; CDR2 reads YFSETQ. CDR3 nucleotide sequence: TGCGCCAGCAGCCTCTATGGGGTCTACGAGCAGTACTTC. Translating it yields CASSLYGVYEQYF.

The rearrangement links TRBV30 to TRBJ2-1; D gene uncertain. The CDR3 is 11 residues long. Germline values: CDR1 GTSNPN, CDR2 SVGIG (reference sequence). V lost 3 bases, J lost 7 bases, and 7 bases lay in between. CDR3 residues: CAWRVWNEQFF. CDR3 sequence (DNA): TGTGCCTGGAGGGTGTGGAATGAGCAGTTCTTC. The full variable domain, in which reference TRBV30 and TRBJ2-1 provide the parts outside the CDR3, is SQTIHQWPATLVQPVGSPLSLECTVEGTSNPNLYWYRQAAGRGLQLLFYSVGIGQISSEVPQNLSASRPQDRQFILSSKKLLLSDSGFYLCAWRVWNEQFFGPGTRLTVL.

CDR3 in amino acids: CASSLGVGEQFF. CDR3 DNA sequence: TGTGCCAGCAGCTTAGGGGTGGGTGAGCAGTTCTTC. V and J are TRBV7-9 and TRBJ2-1, with unresolved D. CDR1 SEHNR and CDR2 FQNEAQ come from the germline V gene (reference sequence). There are 12 residues in the CDR3. Trimming pared 1 base from V and 9 bases from J, leaving 7 bases between.